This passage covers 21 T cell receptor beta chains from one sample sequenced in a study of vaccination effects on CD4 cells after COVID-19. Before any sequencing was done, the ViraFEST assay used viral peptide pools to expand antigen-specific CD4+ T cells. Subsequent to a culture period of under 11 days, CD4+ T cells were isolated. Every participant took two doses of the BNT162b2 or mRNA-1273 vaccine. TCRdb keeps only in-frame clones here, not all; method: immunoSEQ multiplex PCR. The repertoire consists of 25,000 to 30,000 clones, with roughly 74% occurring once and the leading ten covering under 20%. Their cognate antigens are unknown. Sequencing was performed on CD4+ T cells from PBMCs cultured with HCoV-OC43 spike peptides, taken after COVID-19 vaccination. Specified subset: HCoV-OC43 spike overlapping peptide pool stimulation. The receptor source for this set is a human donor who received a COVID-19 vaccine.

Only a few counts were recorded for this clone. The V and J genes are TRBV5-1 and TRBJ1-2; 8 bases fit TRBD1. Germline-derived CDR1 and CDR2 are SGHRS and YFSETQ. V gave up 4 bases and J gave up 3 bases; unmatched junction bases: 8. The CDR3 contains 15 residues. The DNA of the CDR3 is TGCGCCAGCAGCCTCCGGGGACAGGACGACTATGGCTACACCTTC. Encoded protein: CASSLRGQDDYGYTF. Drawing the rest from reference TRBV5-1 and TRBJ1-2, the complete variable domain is KAGVTQTPRYLIKTRGQQVTLSCSPISGHRSVSWYQQTPGQGLQFLFEYFSETQRNKGNFPGRFSGRQFSNSRSEMNVSTLELGDSALYLCASSLRGQDDYGYTFGSGTRLTVV.

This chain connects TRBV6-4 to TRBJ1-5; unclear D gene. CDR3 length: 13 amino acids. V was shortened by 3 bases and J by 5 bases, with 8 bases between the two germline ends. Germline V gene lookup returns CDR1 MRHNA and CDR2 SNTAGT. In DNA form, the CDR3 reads TGTGCCAGCAGTGAGGAAGCGGATCAGCCCCAGCATTTT. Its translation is CASSEEADQPQHF.

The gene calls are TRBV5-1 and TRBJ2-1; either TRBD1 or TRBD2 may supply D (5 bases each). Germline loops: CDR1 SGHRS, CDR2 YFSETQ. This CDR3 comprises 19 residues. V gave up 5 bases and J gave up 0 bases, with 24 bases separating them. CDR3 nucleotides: TGCGCCAGCAGTGTACACGGGCCCCAGGGAAGCGGCTCCTACAATGAGCAGTTCTTC. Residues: CASSVHGPQGSGSYNEQFF.

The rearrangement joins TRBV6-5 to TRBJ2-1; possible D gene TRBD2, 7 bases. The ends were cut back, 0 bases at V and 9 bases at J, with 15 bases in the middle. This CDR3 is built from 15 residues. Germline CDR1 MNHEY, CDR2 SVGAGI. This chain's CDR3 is CASSYSGGVWTEQFF. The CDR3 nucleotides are TGTGCCAGCAGTTACTCAGGGGGGGTTTGGACTGAGCAGTTCTTC.

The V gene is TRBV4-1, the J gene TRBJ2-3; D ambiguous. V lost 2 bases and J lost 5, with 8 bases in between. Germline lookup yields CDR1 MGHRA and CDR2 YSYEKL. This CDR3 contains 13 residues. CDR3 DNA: TGCGCCAGCAGCCAAAAGACGGAAGATACGCAGTATTTT. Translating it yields CASSQKTEDTQYF.

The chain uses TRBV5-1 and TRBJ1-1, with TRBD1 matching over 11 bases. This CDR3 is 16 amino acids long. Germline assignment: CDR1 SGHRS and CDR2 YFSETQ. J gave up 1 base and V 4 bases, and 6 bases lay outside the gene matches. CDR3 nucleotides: TGCGCCAGCAGCCTCCCGGGGACAGGGGGGAACACTGAAGCTTTCTTT. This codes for CASSLPGTGGNTEAFF.

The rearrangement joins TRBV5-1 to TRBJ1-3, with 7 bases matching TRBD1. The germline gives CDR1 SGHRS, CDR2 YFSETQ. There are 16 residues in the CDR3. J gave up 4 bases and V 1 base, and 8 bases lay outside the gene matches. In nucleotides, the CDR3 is TGCGCCAGCAGCTTGACAGGGGACCCGGGAGGAAACACCATATATTTT. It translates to CASSLTGDPGGNTIYF.

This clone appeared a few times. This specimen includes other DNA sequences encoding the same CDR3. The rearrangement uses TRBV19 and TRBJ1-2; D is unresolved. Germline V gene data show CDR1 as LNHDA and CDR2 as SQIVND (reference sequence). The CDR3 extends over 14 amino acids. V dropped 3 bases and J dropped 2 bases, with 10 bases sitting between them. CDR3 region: CASSIEGSNYGYTF. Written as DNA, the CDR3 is TGTGCCAGTAGTATCGAAGGTTCAAACTATGGCTACACCTTC.

The CDR3 DNA follows: TGTGCCAGCACCCGACTAGCGGGGAGCAATGAGCAGTTCTTC. Its translation is CASTRLAGSNEQFF. This chain joins TRBV3-1 (or the pseudogene TRBV3-2) and TRBJ2-1; TRBD2 agrees at 11 bases. Germline V gene lookup returns CDR1 LGHDT and CDR2 YNNKEL (reference sequence). The J segment lost 6 bases and the V segment lost 7 bases, leaving 5 bases of the junction unmatched. The CDR3 runs to 14 residues.

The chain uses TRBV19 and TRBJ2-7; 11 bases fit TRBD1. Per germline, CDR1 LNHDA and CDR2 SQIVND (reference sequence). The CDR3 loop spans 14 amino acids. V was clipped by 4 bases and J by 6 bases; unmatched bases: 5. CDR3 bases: TGTGCCAGTAGTAGCTCGGGACAGGGGGTCGAGCAGTACTTC. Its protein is CASSSSGQGVEQYF.

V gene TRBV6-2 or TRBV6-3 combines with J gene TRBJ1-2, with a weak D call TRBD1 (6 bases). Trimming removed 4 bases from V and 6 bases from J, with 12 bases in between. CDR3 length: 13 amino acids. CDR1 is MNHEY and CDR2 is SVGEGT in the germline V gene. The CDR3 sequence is CASSWGRQDGYTF. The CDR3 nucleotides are TGTGCCAGCAGTTGGGGCCGACAGGATGGCTACACCTTC.

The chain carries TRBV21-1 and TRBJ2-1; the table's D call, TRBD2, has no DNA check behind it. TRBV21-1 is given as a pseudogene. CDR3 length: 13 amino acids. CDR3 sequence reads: CASSFKRRNEQFF. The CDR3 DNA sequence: TGTGCCAGCAGCTTTAAGCGACGCAATGAGCAGTTCTTC.

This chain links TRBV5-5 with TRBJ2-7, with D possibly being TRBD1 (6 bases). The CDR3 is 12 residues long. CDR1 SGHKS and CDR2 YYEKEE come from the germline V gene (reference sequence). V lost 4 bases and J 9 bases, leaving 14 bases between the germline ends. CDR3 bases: TGTGCCAGCAGCCTAAACAGGGTTTGGCAGTACTTC. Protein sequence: CASSLNRVWQYF.

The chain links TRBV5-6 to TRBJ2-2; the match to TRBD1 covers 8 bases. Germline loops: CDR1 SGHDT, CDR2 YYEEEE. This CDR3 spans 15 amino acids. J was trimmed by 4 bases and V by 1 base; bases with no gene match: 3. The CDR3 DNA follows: TGTGCCAGCAGCTTGAACGGACAGGGCACCGGGGAGCTGTTTTTT. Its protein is CASSLNGQGTGELFF.

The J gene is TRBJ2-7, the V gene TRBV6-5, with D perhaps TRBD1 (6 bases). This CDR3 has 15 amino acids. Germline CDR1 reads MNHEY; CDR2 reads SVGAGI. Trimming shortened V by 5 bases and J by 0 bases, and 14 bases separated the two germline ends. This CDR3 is CASSRNRVSSYEQYF. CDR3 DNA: TGTGCCAGCAGTAGAAACAGGGTGAGCTCCTACGAGCAGTACTTC.

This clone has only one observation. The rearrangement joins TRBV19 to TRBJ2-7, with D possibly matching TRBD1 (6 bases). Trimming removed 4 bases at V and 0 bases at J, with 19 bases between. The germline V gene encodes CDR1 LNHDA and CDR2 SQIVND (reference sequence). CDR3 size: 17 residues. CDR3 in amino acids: CASSKDAGTLGSYEQYF. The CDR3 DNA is TGTGCCAGTAGTAAAGATGCCGGGACATTAGGCTCCTACGAGCAGTACTTC.

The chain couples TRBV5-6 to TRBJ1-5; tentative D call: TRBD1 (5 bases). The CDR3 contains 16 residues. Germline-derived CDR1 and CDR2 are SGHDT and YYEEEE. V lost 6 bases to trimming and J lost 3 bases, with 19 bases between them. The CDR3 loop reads CASTHHGGAVNQPQHF. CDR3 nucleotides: TGTGCCAGCACCCACCATGGGGGTGCGGTCAATCAGCCCCAGCATTTT.

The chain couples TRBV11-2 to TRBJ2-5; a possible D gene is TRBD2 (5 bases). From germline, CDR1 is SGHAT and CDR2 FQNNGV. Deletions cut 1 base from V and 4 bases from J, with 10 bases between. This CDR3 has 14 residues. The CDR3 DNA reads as TGTGCCAGCAGCTTAGGGGCTAGCTTAGAGACCCAGTACTTC. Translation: CASSLGASLETQYF.

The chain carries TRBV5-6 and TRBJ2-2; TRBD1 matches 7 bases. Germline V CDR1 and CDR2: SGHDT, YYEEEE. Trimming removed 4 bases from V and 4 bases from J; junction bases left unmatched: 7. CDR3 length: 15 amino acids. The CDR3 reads CASSQGQNPTGELFF. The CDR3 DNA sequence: TGTGCCAGCAGCCAGGGACAGAACCCCACCGGGGAGCTGTTTTTT.

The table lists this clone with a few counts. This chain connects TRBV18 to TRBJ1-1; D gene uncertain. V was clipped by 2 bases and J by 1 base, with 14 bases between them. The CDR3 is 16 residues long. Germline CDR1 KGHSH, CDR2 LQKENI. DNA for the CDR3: TGTGCCAGCTCACCATACATCCGGGGATCGAACACTGAAGCTTTCTTT. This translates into CASSPYIRGSNTEAFF.

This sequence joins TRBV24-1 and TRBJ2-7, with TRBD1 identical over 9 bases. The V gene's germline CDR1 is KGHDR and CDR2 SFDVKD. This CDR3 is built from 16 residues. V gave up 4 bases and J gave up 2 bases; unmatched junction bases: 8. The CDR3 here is CATSDMTGGKTYEQYF. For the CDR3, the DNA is TGTGCCACCAGTGACATGACAGGGGGGAAGACCTACGAGCAGTACTTC.